The 18 T cell receptor beta chains in this list originate from one sample, sequenced in a study of blood T cells in healthy people across ages. For the second PCR, which ran for roughly 6 to 11 cycles, a sample-barcoded 5' primer and a J-beta primer mix were used. One entry per CDR3 protein results from TCRdb running MiXCR on the 5' RACE reads. The sample yields around 1,000,000 distinct CDR3 sequences, approximately 25% seen once. The data were also submitted as part of a second study, on T cells of mothers and their children.

Input material: blood. All receptors derive from a girl between 2 and 10 years old in good health.

The table lists this clonotype with a few counts. V usage is TRBV15 and J usage is TRBJ1-1; possible D gene TRBD1, 5 bases. Per germline, CDR1 LNHNV and CDR2 YYDKDF (reference sequence). The CDR3 totals 13 residues. V was shortened by 5 bases and J by 5 bases, with 12 bases between the two germline ends. The CDR3: CATSGDRATEAFF. CDR3 in DNA: TGTGCCACCAGCGGGGACCGGGCAACTGAAGCTTTCTTT.

V and J are TRBV2 and TRBJ2-4, with unresolved D. V lost 3 bases, J lost 0 bases, and 18 bases lay in between. The length of the CDR3 is 18 residues. Germline V gene data show CDR1 as SNHLY and CDR2 as FYNNEI. CDR3 amino acids: CASSDRRRGSIAKNIQYF. The DNA for the CDR3 is TGTGCCAGCAGTGACCGAAGGAGAGGTTCCATAGCCAAAAACATTCAGTACTTC.

This clonotype came up a few times. DNA for the CDR3: TGTGCCAGCAGCTGGACAGGGGGCTATGGCTACACCTTC. Amino acids: CASSWTGGYGYTF. The chain recombines TRBV6-5 with TRBJ1-2; 10 nucleotides align to TRBD1. This CDR3 contains 13 residues. Germline trimming cut 6 bases from V and 4 bases from J; bases unmatched to any gene: 2. From germline, CDR1 is MNHEY and CDR2 SVGAGI.

This clonotype was counted between two and nine times. The rearrangement joins TRBV6-5 to TRBJ1-4; D call uncertain. Between the trimmed V and J ends, which lost 1 base and 5 bases, there was a span of 11 bases. Germline V lookup: CDR1 MNHEY, CDR2 SVGAGI. There are 15 residues in the CDR3. The CDR3 coding sequence is TGTGCCAGCAGTTACTTCTCAGGTTCAAATGAAAAACTGTTTTTT. It yields the protein CASSYFSGSNEKLFF.

The gene calls are TRBV28 and TRBJ2-7, with TRBD1 matching 9 bases. V lost 7 bases and J lost 4; bases outside the gene matches: 8. In germline, CDR1 is MDHEN, CDR2 SYDVKM. The CDR3 runs to 14 residues. The CDR3 nucleotides are TGTGCCAGCATTAGGCCGGGACAGGGATACGAGCAGTACTTC. Translating it yields CASIRPGQGYEQYF.

This clonotype was recorded at least ten times. This sequence joins TRBV7-9 and TRBJ1-4; 8 nucleotides align to TRBD1. CDR3 length equals 15 residues. Germline V gene lookup returns CDR1 SEHNR and CDR2 FQNEAQ (reference sequence). The ends lost 1 base at V and 7 bases at J; junction bases unmatched: 5. CDR3 DNA: TGTGCCAGCAGCTTAGAGACAGGGGCGATTGAAAAACTGTTTTTT. It is translated as CASSLETGAIEKLFF.

The chain has TRBV3-1 and TRBJ2-7, with 9 bases aligning to TRBD1. Trimming took 6 bases from V and 2 from J; bases not matched to a gene: 14. There are 17 residues in the CDR3. Germline lookup yields CDR1 LGHDT and CDR2 YNNKEL (reference sequence). The CDR3 DNA reads as TGTGCCAGCAGTCCCTCCGACGGGACAGGGCCTCCCTACGAGCAGTACTTC. It specifies CASSPSDGTGPPYEQYF.

The rearrangement links TRBV20-1 to TRBJ2-1; D is undetermined. The CDR3 runs 14 residues. The V gene's germline CDR1 is DFQATT and CDR2 SNEGSKA (reference sequence). Trimming cost V 0 bases and J 2 bases, with 8 bases left between them. The CDR3 nucleotides are TGCAGTGCTAGAGAAGTAGGGCCCTACAATGAGCAGTTCTTC. It encodes CSAREVGPYNEQFF.

The rearrangement joins TRBV11-2 to TRBJ1-2; D perhaps matches TRBD1 (5 bases). The CDR3 has 16 residues. CDR1 is SGHAT, CDR2 FQNNGV, per germline. V was trimmed by 1 base and J by 4 bases, leaving 16 bases between them. CDR3 region: CASSLVVGTGGYGYTF. In nucleotides, the CDR3 is TGTGCCAGCAGCTTAGTGGTAGGAACAGGAGGCTATGGCTACACCTTC.

This clonotype was counted a few times. The chain carries TRBV10-2 and TRBJ2-5; 10 nucleotides match TRBD2. J gave up 5 bases and V 3 bases, and 18 bases lay outside the gene matches. The germline CDR1 and CDR2 sequences are WSHSY and SAAADI. The CDR3 length is 19 residues. CDR3 DNA: TGCGCCAGCAGTGAAGTGGCTAGCGGGAGAGAAGGTGGTAGGGAGACCCAGTACTTC. It yields the protein CASSEVASGREGGRETQYF.

The V gene is TRBV12-3 or TRBV12-4, the J gene TRBJ2-1, with unresolved D. CDR3 length: 13 residues. Deletions cut 3 bases from V and 8 bases from J, with 11 bases between. The CDR3 loop is CASSFSRIDEQFF. Here the CDR3 DNA reads TGTGCCAGCAGTTTCAGCAGGATCGATGAGCAGTTCTTC.

This clonotype was picked up a small number of times. Written as DNA, the CDR3 is TGCGCCAGCAGCCTGGGGGACAGGGGATCCCAAGAGACCCAGTACTTC. Its protein is CASSLGDRGSQETQYF. The rearrangement links TRBV5-1 to TRBJ2-5; TRBD1 matches 10 bases. Per the germline V gene, CDR1 is SGHRS and CDR2 is YFSETQ. V gave up 4 bases and J gave up 1 base; unmatched junction bases: 7. CDR3 length: 16 amino acids. The whole variable domain, remainder taken from reference TRBV5-1 and TRBJ2-5, is KAGVTQTPRYLIKTRGQQVTLSCSPISGHRSVSWYQQTPGQGLQFLFEYFSETQRNKGNFPGRFSGRQFSNSRSEMNVSTLELGDSALYLCASSLGDRGSQETQYFGPGTRLLVL.

This sequence joins TRBV20-1 and TRBJ2-5; maybe TRBD2 (5 bases). CDR1 and CDR2 from the germline V gene are DFQATT and SNEGSKA (reference sequence). This CDR3 region has 14 residues. The V gene lost 1 base and the J gene lost 2 bases, with 11 bases spanning the gap. CDR3 DNA sequence: TGCAGTGCTAGAGTGGTGAGCGGACAAGAGACCCAGTACTTC. It translates to CSARVVSGQETQYF.

This chain connects TRBV4-2 to TRBJ2-3; possibly TRBD1 or TRBD2 for D (5 bases each). This CDR3 has 14 residues. Germline V gene sequence: CDR1 LGHNA, CDR2 YNFKEQ. V was clipped by 3 bases and J by 2 bases, with 9 bases between them. CDR3 DNA sequence: TGTGCCAGCAGCCAGGGACCCTACACAGATACGCAGTATTTT. It is translated as CASSQGPYTDTQYF.

This clonotype was counted between two and nine times. The CDR3, as DNA: TGTGCCAGCAGCTTAAACGGCCCCATCCAAGAGACCCAGTACTTC. Amino acids: CASSLNGPIQETQYF. The rearrangement uses TRBV7-2 and TRBJ2-5, with no clear D. Trimming removed 2 bases from V and 1 base from J, with 11 bases in between. The germline gives CDR1 SGHTA, CDR2 FQGNSA. The CDR3 length is 15 residues. Variable domain in full (rest from reference TRBV7-2 and TRBJ2-5): GAGVSQSPSNKVTEKGKDVELRCDPISGHTALYWYRQSLGQGLEFLIYFQGNSAPDKSGLPSDRFSAERTGGSVSTLTIQRTQQEDSAVYLCASSLNGPIQETQYFGPGTRLLVL.

The gene calls are TRBV27 and TRBJ2-7; D is undetermined. The CDR3 runs 15 residues. Trimming removed 2 bases from V and 0 bases from J, with 11 bases in between. Germline V gene sequence: CDR1 MNHEY, CDR2 SMNVEV (reference sequence). The CDR3 bases are TGTGCCAGCAGTTTAGATGGCGTCCTCTCCTACGAGCAGTACTTC. Residues: CASSLDGVLSYEQYF.

This clonotype was counted only a few times. The chain employs TRBV5-1 and TRBJ2-6; no firm D call. The CDR3 runs 18 residues. Germline V CDR1 and CDR2: SGHRS, YFSETQ. V lost 4 bases, J lost 2 bases, and 19 bases lay in between. CDR3 region: CASSLSSERQAGANVLTF. The CDR3 nucleotides are TGCGCCAGCAGCCTCAGCAGCGAGCGCCAGGCTGGGGCCAACGTCCTGACTTTC.

The gene calls are TRBV29-1 and TRBJ2-3, with 7 bases identical to TRBD2. The CDR3 is 13 residues long. CDR1 SQVTM and CDR2 ANQGSEA come from the germline V gene. Germline trimming cut 5 bases from V and 6 bases from J; bases unmatched to any gene: 8. The CDR3 protein is CSVLAAASDTQYF. The CDR3 nucleotides read TGCAGCGTTCTAGCGGCTGCCAGTGATACGCAGTATTTT.